A selection of T cell receptor beta chains follows, all from one sample in a study of control samples from healthy donors and cancer patients. The repertoire was sequenced with immunoSEQ multiplex PCR; TCRdb's copy has only in-frame clones and lacks some. The profile covers 150,000 to 200,000 clones, with 88% appearing a single time and around 5% taken by the ten largest. Material: blood. Source of these receptors: a woman aged 25-40 years in good health. CDR3s include the opening cysteine and the closing phenylalanine or tryptophan. Fields, in order: CDR3 length, J gene, V gene, CDR3 protein.

>14|TRBJ2-5|TRBV4-1
CASNVLARQETQYF
>12|TRBJ1-1|TRBV10-2
CASSPASTEAFF
>15|TRBJ2-1|TRBV6-5
CASRGTSGLYNEQFF
>16|TRBJ2-7|TRBV18
CASSQEGLASTYEQYF
>17|TRBJ1-5|TRBV19
CASSKLSPALSNQPQHF
>15|TRBJ2-2|TRBV7-6
CASSPLALKPGELFF
>15|TRBJ2-3|TRBV5-5
CASSLGQGVADTQYF
>14|TRBJ1-6|TRBV6-6
CASFQRDRGPPLHF
>16|TRBJ2-6|TRBV4-2
CASSQAGGAGANVLTF
>16|TRBJ2-2|TRBV7-6
CASSPWGQGGAGELFF
>13|TRBJ1-1|TRBV10-3
CAISEGMHTEAFF
>14|TRBJ1-2|TRBV5-4
CASSLLGGDYGYTF
>16|TRBJ1-1|TRBV7-2
CASSLEPTELNTEAFF
>17|TRBJ1-4|TRBV19
CASSSERAGQSYEKLFF
>13|TRBJ1-4|TRBV18
CASSPQVGEKLFF
>14|TRBJ2-1|TRBV13
CASSLNVVYNEQFF
>12|TRBJ1-1|TRBV29-1
CSVGLMNTEAFF
>16|TRBJ2-1|TRBV2
CASSGFWTSGSNEQFF
>11|TRBJ1-6|TRBV10-3
CAISDSSTLHF
>16|TRBJ2-1|TRBV5-4
CASSSPIASSYNEQFF
>13|TRBJ2-3|TRBV29-1
CSVVVGAIDTQYF
>16|TRBJ2-3|TRBV7-9
CASSPPGTPSTDTQYF
>16|TRBJ2-1|TRBV7-9
CASSLAGLAGYNEQFF
>17|TRBJ2-2|TRBV9
CASSVVASARFLGELFF
>12|TRBJ2-1|TRBV6-5
CASSQRGREQFF
>15|TRBJ1-3|TRBV5-4
CASSQGRGIGNTIYF
>14|TRBJ1-1|TRBV6-5
CASSPTTLHTEAFF
>13|TRBJ2-7|TRBV15
CATSQKRENEQYF
>15|TRBJ1-4|TRBV6-6
CASTGALARGEKLFF
>15|TRBJ2-7|TRBV19
CASSIESGTGYEQYF
>12|TRBJ1-5|TRBV6-5
CASSQLYGPQHF
>12|TRBJ2-3|TRBV12-3/TRBV12-4
CASSFPPDTQYF
>16|TRBJ1-2|TRBV7-2
CASSLSSGQALGGYTF
>14|TRBJ2-6|TRBV7-2
CASIPDSGANVLTF
>14|TRBJ2-3|TRBV4-2
CASSQENNRDTQYF
>15|TRBJ2-2|TRBV6-1
CASSDLAGRTGELFF